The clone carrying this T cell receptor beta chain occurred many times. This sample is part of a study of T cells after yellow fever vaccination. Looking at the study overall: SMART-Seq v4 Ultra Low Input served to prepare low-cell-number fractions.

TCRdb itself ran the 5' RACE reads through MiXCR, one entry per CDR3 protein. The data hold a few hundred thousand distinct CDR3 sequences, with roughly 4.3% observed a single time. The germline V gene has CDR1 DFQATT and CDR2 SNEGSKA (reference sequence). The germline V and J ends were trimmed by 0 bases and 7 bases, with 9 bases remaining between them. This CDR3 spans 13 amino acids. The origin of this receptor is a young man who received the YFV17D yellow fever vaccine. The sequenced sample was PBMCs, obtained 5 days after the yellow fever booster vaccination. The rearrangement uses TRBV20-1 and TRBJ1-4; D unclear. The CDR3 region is CSARDRRIEKLFF. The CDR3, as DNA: TGCAGTGCTAGAGATCGTCGAATTGAAAAACTGTTTTTT.